A single sample is the source of the 9 T cell receptor beta chains below, sequenced in a study of blood T cells in healthy people across ages. Next came a second PCR, run for 7 to 11 cycles, which used a sample-barcoded 5' primer along with a J-beta primer mix. TCRdb re-derived calls from the 5' RACE reads in MiXCR, one entry per CDR3 protein. This table holds 650,000 to 1,000,000 distinct CDR3 sequences, roughly 35% found once. Sequencing was performed on blood. All receptors come from a young man in good health.

A note on this clonotype: This may come from a read error, since a much larger clone is one base off. No DNA is shown, since the ends of the CDR3 on it are uncertain; the CDR3 is the one TCRdb lists. J is TRBJ2-7 and V is TRBV5-6; the table gives TRBD2 as D, unverified against the DNA. The CDR3 comprises 18 residues, both ends counted. CDR1 and CDR2 (germline): SGHDT, YYEEEE. Here the CDR3 reads CASSSREVARGTKNIRYF.

This clonotype was counted a few times. This chain links TRBV4-1 with TRBJ2-7; 9 nucleotides match TRBD2. The CDR3 totals 15 residues. Trimming removed 5 bases from V and 2 bases from J; junction bases left unmatched: 7. Looked up from germline, CDR1 is MGHRA and CDR2 is YSYEKL. In DNA, the CDR3 is TGCGCCAGCAGCTTTCTAGCGGGGTCAACCTACGAGCAGTACTTC. Its protein is CASSFLAGSTYEQYF.

This chain connects TRBV7-2 to TRBJ2-3; 14 nucleotides line up with TRBD2. Germline CDR1 and CDR2: SGHTA and FQGNSA. J gave up 6 bases and V 2 bases, and 4 bases lay outside the gene matches. The CDR3 is made up of 16 amino acids. The CDR3 is CASSLRLAGGRDTQYF. In DNA form, the CDR3 reads TGTGCCAGCAGCTTAAGACTAGCGGGGGGGCGGGATACGCAGTATTTT.

This clonotype was seen a few times. The chain has TRBV7-9 and TRBJ1-6; no definite D call. V was shortened by 2 bases and J by 9 bases, with 11 bases between the two germline ends. The CDR3 has 14 residues. Germline CDR1 SEHNR, CDR2 FQNEAQ (reference sequence). CDR3 in amino acids: CASSLRTGSSPLHF. In DNA form, the CDR3 reads TGTGCCAGCAGCTTAAGGACGGGGAGTTCACCCCTCCACTTT.

This clonotype was counted only a few times. The rearrangement joins TRBV6-1 to TRBJ2-7; D is ambiguous. Trimming cost V 0 bases and J 7 bases, with 13 bases left between them. CDR1 is MNHNS, CDR2 SASEGT, per germline. This CDR3 comprises 14 residues. The CDR3 sequence: CASSEALRGREQYF. The CDR3 DNA follows: TGTGCCAGCAGTGAAGCGCTTCGAGGTCGGGAGCAGTACTTC.

This clonotype was counted many times. This chain uses TRBV5-4 with TRBJ2-3; D might be TRBD2 (5 bases). The CDR3 is 13 residues long. V lost 5 bases and J 3 bases, leaving 10 bases between the germline ends. Germline assignment: CDR1 SGHNT and CDR2 YYREEE (reference sequence). The CDR3 coding sequence is TGTGCCAGCAGTTTTACGGGGACAGATACGCAGTATTTT. Translating gives CASSFTGTDTQYF.

This clonotype has just a few counts. The V call is TRBV5-5, the J call TRBJ2-7, with D tentatively TRBD1 (6 bases). The V gene's germline CDR1 is SGHKS and CDR2 YYEKEE (reference sequence). The CDR3 covers 14 residues. V lost 4 bases and J 2 bases, leaving 13 bases between the germline ends. CDR3 region: CASSLSGQTYEQYF. CDR3 nucleotides: TGTGCCAGCAGCCTCTCGGGACAAACCTACGAGCAGTACTTC.

Remarks on this clonotype: One end of the junction varies from germline; a read error may be responsible. J is TRBJ2-4 and V is TRBV14; D unresolved. The DNA end favors TRBJ2-5, so the J call may be wrong. Germline CDR1 reads SGHDN; CDR2 reads FVKESK. This CDR3 spans 12 amino acids. The DNA of the CDR3 is TGTGCCAGCAACCAAGTAAGAGAGACCCAGTACTTC. Amino acids: CASNQVRETQYF.

The chain employs TRBV7-2 and TRBJ2-2; unclear D gene. The germline V gene has CDR1 SGHTA and CDR2 FQGNSA. Trimming removed 5 bases at V and 3 bases at J, with 7 bases between. CDR3 length equals 13 residues. The CDR3 bases are TGTGCCAGCAGCCTGAAGTACACCGGGGAGCTGTTTTTT. Encoded protein: CASSLKYTGELFF.